The next 20 T cell receptor beta chains were all read from a single sample in a study of T cells in Graves' hyperthyroidism and ophthalmopathy. Amplified TCR beta CDR3 regions derived from RNA transcripts. Initially, a first-round RT-PCR of the TCR CDR3 employed the HTBI primer set. TCRdb processed the multiplex PCR reads anew with MiXCR; each CDR3 protein has one entry. The data contain about 370,000 distinct CDR3 sequences, 13% to 15% of them singletons. The sequenced sample consisted of blood. These receptors originate from a woman aged 55-70 years with Graves' ophthalmopathy.

This clonotype was seen at least ten times. V gene TRBV3-1 combines with J gene TRBJ2-1, with a tentative D call TRBD2 (6 bases). Trimming left V 2 bases short and J 3 bases short, with 17 bases between. Germline CDR1 reads LGHDT; CDR2 reads YNNKEL (reference sequence). The CDR3 contains 17 residues. CDR3 protein: CASSQTVGLAFYNEQFF. The CDR3 DNA follows: TGTGCCAGCAGCCAAACGGTCGGGCTAGCGTTCTACAATGAGCAGTTCTTC.

In its sample, this clonotype was seen many times. The chain is built from TRBV29-1 and TRBJ2-1; 12 bases are shared with TRBD2. CDR3 size: 15 residues. CDR1 SQVTM and CDR2 ANQGSEA come from the germline V gene. V shed 1 base, J shed 8 bases, and the junction held 6 bases outside the gene matches. CDR3 loop: CSVEATSGSPDEQFF. The DNA of the CDR3 is TGCAGCGTTGAAGCGACTAGCGGGAGTCCCGATGAGCAGTTCTTC.

This clonotype was counted at least ten times. The chain links TRBV7-3 to TRBJ2-1; tentatively, D is TRBD1 (6 bases). Germline loops: CDR1 SGHTA, CDR2 FQGTGA. V was trimmed by 4 bases and J by 1 base, leaving 11 bases between them. The CDR3 has 15 amino acids. The CDR3 region is CASSSLQGSYNEQFF. The CDR3 nucleotides read TGTGCCAGCAGCTCGTTACAGGGATCCTACAATGAGCAGTTCTTC.

This clonotype appeared many times. The chain couples TRBV28 to TRBJ1-2; D is unresolved. This CDR3 has 12 amino acids. Germline loops: CDR1 MDHEN, CDR2 SYDVKM. V was shortened by 1 base and J by 7 bases, with 7 bases between the two germline ends. The CDR3 region is CASSLSTGGYTF. CDR3 sequence (DNA): TGTGCCAGCAGTTTATCGACGGGTGGCTACACCTTC.

Remarks on this clonotype: The conserved final phenylalanine or tryptophan is absent from the CDR3, which likely points to a read error. The V call is TRBV7-9, the J call TRBJ1-3; possible D gene TRBD1, 6 bases. Germline CDR1 SEHNR, CDR2 FQNEAQ (reference sequence). The CDR3 is 17 amino acids. V was cut by 5 bases and J by 1 base, with 18 bases left in between. For the CDR3, the DNA is TGTGCCAGCAGCCCCCCGGGGGGGGGCGCTTCTGGAAACACCATATATCTT. Translated, it gives CASSPPGGGASGNTIYL.

V gene TRBV7-9 combines with J gene TRBJ1-2; no definite D call. The CDR3 extends over 18 amino acids. Germline values: CDR1 SEHNR, CDR2 FQNEAQ (reference sequence). The ends were cut back, 5 bases at V and 2 bases at J, with 24 bases in the middle. The CDR3, as DNA: TGTGCCAGCAGCAACCCGGGAGGCACGCGGATATTAAACTATGGCTACACCTTC. Protein product: CASSNPGGTRILNYGYTF. Full variable domain (remainder filled in from reference TRBV7-9 and TRBJ1-2): DTGVSQNPRHKITKRGQNVTFRCDPISEHNRLYWYRQTLGQGPEFLTYFQNEAQLEKSRLLSDRFSAERPKGSFSTLEIQRTEQGDSAMYLCASSNPGGTRILNYGYTFGSGTRLTVV.

The genes are TRBV7-3 and TRBJ2-1; 13 bases fit TRBD2. V shed 5 bases, J shed 10 bases, and the junction held 2 bases outside the gene matches. The germline V gene has CDR1 SGHTA and CDR2 FQGTGA. This CDR3 contains 13 residues. CDR3 protein: CASSQGLAGEQFF. For the CDR3, the DNA is TGTGCCAGCAGCCAGGGACTAGCGGGAGAGCAGTTCTTC.

Many counts were recorded for this clonotype. This rearrangement joins TRBV2 to TRBJ2-4; maybe TRBD2 (6 bases). There are 16 residues in the CDR3. With 7 bases removed from V and 0 bases from J, the gap between germline ends came to 16 bases. Germline V gene lookup returns CDR1 SNHLY and CDR2 FYNNEI. The CDR3 loop reads CASTRGGPLAKNIQYF. The CDR3 bases are TGTGCCAGCACCCGGGGAGGTCCGCTAGCCAAAAACATTCAGTACTTC.

The chain links TRBV5-4 to TRBJ2-2; 8 bases match TRBD1. Trimming took 2 bases from V and 5 from J; bases not matched to a gene: 5. CDR3 size: 15 residues. Germline V gene lookup returns CDR1 SGHNT and CDR2 YYREEE (reference sequence). The CDR3 DNA is TGTGCCAGCAGCTTTGCGAGACAGGGGACCGGGGAGCTGTTTTTT. Translating it yields CASSFARQGTGELFF.

This chain uses TRBV6-1 with TRBJ2-5; D might be TRBD1 (6 bases). The CDR3 covers 16 residues. The V end was cut by 5 bases, the J end by 2 bases, with 18 bases between. Germline V lookup: CDR1 MNHNS, CDR2 SASEGT. The CDR3 sequence is CASSFDRSAYQETQYF. The CDR3 coding sequence is TGTGCCAGCAGTTTTGACAGGAGCGCCTATCAAGAGACCCAGTACTTC.

Here the CDR3 DNA reads TGTGCCAGCAGTGAAGGGGCAGTGTTCGAGCAGTACTTC. This gives the protein CASSEGAVFEQYF. J is TRBJ2-7 and V is TRBV25-1, with D possibly being TRBD1 (5 bases). The germline V gene has CDR1 MGHDK and CDR2 SYGVNS. Between the trimmed V and J ends, which lost 2 bases and 6 bases, there was a span of 11 bases. This CDR3 spans 13 amino acids.

Many counts were recorded for this clonotype. The genes are TRBV7-2 and TRBJ2-7, with D tentatively TRBD2 (6 bases). Trimming removed 4 bases from V and 1 base from J, with 11 bases in between. The germline CDR1 and CDR2 sequences are SGHTA and FQGNSA. The CDR3 length is 14 residues. This chain's CDR3 is CASSSFGLSYEQYF. CDR3 DNA sequence: TGTGCCAGCAGCTCCTTCGGACTATCCTACGAGCAGTACTTC.

This clonotype was recorded many times. This sequence joins TRBV7-9 and TRBJ2-1, with unresolved D. This CDR3 comprises 18 residues. Germline V gene sequence: CDR1 SEHNR, CDR2 FQNEAQ (reference sequence). The ends were cut back, 1 base at V and 0 bases at J, with 16 bases in the middle. CDR3 in amino acids: CASSLVRIIPLSYNEQFF. The CDR3 nucleotides read TGTGCCAGCAGCTTAGTTCGCATCATCCCCCTCTCCTACAATGAGCAGTTCTTC. The whole variable domain, filled in from reference TRBV7-9 and TRBJ2-1, reads DTGVSQNPRHKITKRGQNVTFRCDPISEHNRLYWYRQTLGQGPEFLTYFQNEAQLEKSRLLSDRFSAERPKGSFSTLEIQRTEQGDSAMYLCASSLVRIIPLSYNEQFFGPGTRLTVL.

V and J are TRBV5-6 and TRBJ2-1; maybe TRBD2 (5 bases). The germline V and J ends were trimmed by 0 bases and 11 bases, with 9 bases remaining between them. CDR1 is SGHDT, CDR2 YYEEEE, per germline. This CDR3 spans 12 amino acids. In nucleotides, the CDR3 is TGTGCCAGCAGCTTGGTCGGGAAGCAGCAGTTCTTC. The encoded protein is CASSLVGKQQFF.

V is TRBV12-3 or TRBV12-4 and J is TRBJ1-5; 7 bases fit TRBD1. CDR3 length equals 13 residues. V shed 6 bases, J shed 6 bases, and the junction held 5 bases outside the gene matches. The DNA for the CDR3 is TGTGCCAGCAGAAGACAGGGCGGTCAGCCCCAGCATTTT. Translating gives CASRRQGGQPQHF.

This clonotype came up many times. CDR3 residues: CASSSGGGTEAFF. The CDR3 DNA reads as TGCGCCAGCAGCTCCGGGGGGGGAACTGAAGCTTTCTTT. The chain employs TRBV5-1 and TRBJ1-1, with TRBD1 as a possible D gene (5 bases). The CDR3 sequence is 13 residues long. Between the trimmed V and J ends, which lost 3 bases and 5 bases, there was a span of 11 bases. Germline V gene lookup returns CDR1 SGHRS and CDR2 YFSETQ.

This clonotype came up many times. CDR3 DNA: TGTGCCAGCAGTTCCGACAGGGGGCTGAGAGGCGAGCAGTACTTC. It translates to CASSSDRGLRGEQYF. This sequence joins TRBV6-1 and TRBJ2-7; TRBD1 matches at 10 bases. J lost 6 bases, V lost 5 bases, and 10 bases had no gene match. This CDR3 region has 15 residues. Germline V gene lookup returns CDR1 MNHNS and CDR2 SASEGT.

CDR3 sequence (DNA): TGCAGCGTTGCAGTAGGCTATGGCTACACCTTC. Translating gives CSVAVGYGYTF. The rearrangement links TRBV29-1 to TRBJ1-2; no reliable D call. Germline values: CDR1 SQVTM, CDR2 ANQGSEA. This CDR3 has 11 residues. Trimming stripped 4 bases from V and 4 bases from J, with 7 bases between.

The genes are TRBV5-1 and TRBJ2-4; maybe TRBD1 (6 bases). The CDR3 spans 14 residues. V shed 4 bases and J shed 4 bases, with 12 bases lying between them. Germline V gene sequence: CDR1 SGHRS, CDR2 YFSETQ. The CDR3 reads CASSPQGSKNIQYF. CDR3 DNA sequence: TGCGCCAGCAGCCCACAGGGAAGTAAAAACATTCAGTACTTC.

The chain has TRBV27 and TRBJ1-6; D gene ambiguous. V lost 10 bases, J lost 9 bases, and 19 bases lay in between. CDR3 length: 14 amino acids. CDR1 MNHEY and CDR2 SMNVEV come from the germline V gene (reference sequence). CDR3 residues: CATTSNARASPLHF. As DNA, the CDR3 is TGTGCCACCACCTCTAACGCCAGAGCTTCACCCCTCCACTTT.